The 3 T cell receptor beta chains below come from one sample, sequenced in a study of cytomegalovirus exposure and HLA in healthy donors. PCR amplification relied on 60 Vbeta primers (plus 13 Jbeta primers). Method: immunoSEQ multiplex PCR; TCRdb's copy keeps in-frame clones and lacks some. The repertoire holds about 140,000 clones, with 76% as singletons. Sequenced material: PBMCs. The source of these receptors is a man aged 40-55 years in good health and CMV-seronegative.

The chain combines TRBV12-2 with TRBJ2-7; no DNA check was done on the table's D call, TRBD1. TRBV12-2 is marked as a pseudogene. This CDR3 has 23 amino acids. CDR3 coding DNA: TGTGCAAGTCGCTCCACGTGCCGGGACAGGGGGCAAGCGTCCAATCCCGAAACCTACGAGCAGTACTTC. It specifies CASRSTCRDRGQASNPETYEQYF.

The gene calls are TRBV28 and TRBJ2-6; weak D call: TRBD1 (6 bases). Looked up from germline, CDR1 is MDHEN and CDR2 is SYDVKM. The CDR3 covers 14 residues. The ends were cut back, 5 bases at V and 3 bases at J, with 8 bases in the middle. This CDR3 reads CASSTGHGANVLTF. The CDR3 nucleotides read TGTGCCAGCAGTACAGGGCATGGGGCCAACGTCCTGACTTTC.

V gene TRBV28 combines with J gene TRBJ2-7; 8 bases align to TRBD2. The CDR3 totals 14 residues. The germline CDR1 and CDR2 sequences are MDHEN and SYDVKM. Germline trimming cut 4 bases from V and 4 bases from J; bases unmatched to any gene: 6. The CDR3 bases are TGTGCCAGCAGTTCCGGGGGGGCGCGGTACGAGCAGTACTTC. This codes for CASSSGGARYEQYF.